The 8 T cell receptor beta chains given below trace back to one sample, sequenced in a study of shared clonotypes between healthy human individuals. Only in-frame clones appear in the TCRdb table, and some are missing; sequencing was by immunoSEQ multiplex PCR. Counted here are 2 million to 2.5 million clones, about 90% occurring once; the ten biggest clones make up around 0.4%. Source material: naive CD4+ T cells from PBMCs. The subset is: CD45RA+ positively selected. These TCRs come from a man younger than 35 in good health. Some clones in this sample may be carry-over from other donors' samples.

The genes are TRBV6-1 and TRBJ1-2, with D possibly matching TRBD1 (6 bases). Per germline, CDR1 MNHNS and CDR2 SASEGT. There are 15 residues in the CDR3. Trimming took off 2 bases at V and 5 bases at J, with 15 bases between the two ends. CDR3 sequence (DNA): TGTGCCAGCAGTGAATTCGCCCTAGGGGGATATGGCTACACCTTC. Translation: CASSEFALGGYGYTF.

This chain links TRBV5-4 with TRBJ1-3, with 12 bases identical to TRBD1. V was clipped by 2 bases and J by 4 bases; unmatched bases: 4. The CDR3 covers 16 residues. Germline V lookup: CDR1 SGHNT, CDR2 YYREEE (reference sequence). The CDR3 is CASSLIGTGGGNTIYF. The DNA for the CDR3 is TGTGCCAGCAGCTTAATCGGGACAGGGGGCGGAAACACCATATATTTT.

This chain uses TRBV4-1 with TRBJ1-4, with 9 bases fitting TRBD1. With 1 base clipped from V and 5 bases from J, the junction kept 5 bases outside the gene matches. The V gene's germline CDR1 is MGHRA and CDR2 YSYEKL. The CDR3 has 16 residues. CDR3 DNA sequence: TGCGCCAGCAGCCAAGTGGCGACAGGGGGGAATGAAAAACTGTTTTTT. Translated, it gives CASSQVATGGNEKLFF.

This sequence joins TRBV6-1 and TRBJ2-1; no reliable D call. Per the germline V gene, CDR1 is MNHNS and CDR2 is SASEGT. Trimming took 7 bases from V and 0 from J, leaving 7 bases between them. This CDR3 comprises 13 residues. CDR3 protein: CASKFASYNEQFF. Written as DNA, the CDR3 is TGTGCCAGCAAGTTTGCCTCCTACAATGAGCAGTTCTTC.

The chain employs TRBV6-6 and TRBJ1-1, with D uncertain. The CDR3 length is 12 residues. V lost 5 bases to trimming and J lost 4 bases, with 8 bases between them. Germline V gives CDR1 MNHNY, CDR2 SVGAGI (reference sequence). CDR3 residues: CASSRLGTEAFF. CDR3 bases: TGTGCCAGCAGTCGGCTGGGCACTGAAGCTTTCTTT.

In its sample, this clone was seen once. This chain links TRBV11-2 with TRBJ1-4; no clear D. Germline CDR1 is SGHAT and CDR2 is FQNNGV. The CDR3 is 15 residues long. V was pared by 2 bases and J by 5 bases, with 12 bases between. The DNA of the CDR3 is TGTGCCAGCAGCTTACAGCCAGGAGAAAATGAAAAACTGTTTTTT. Its protein product is CASSLQPGENEKLFF.

The rearrangement joins TRBV7-2 to TRBJ1-3; D remains ambiguous. CDR1 and CDR2 (germline): SGHTA, FQGNSA. V was shortened by 5 bases and J by 0 bases, with 8 bases between the two germline ends. This CDR3 spans 14 amino acids. The CDR3 here is CASSPSASGNTIYF. CDR3 DNA sequence: TGTGCCAGCAGCCCAAGTGCCTCTGGAAACACCATATATTTT.

V gene TRBV5-8 combines with J gene TRBJ1-3, with unresolved D. Germline CDR1 is SGHTS and CDR2 is YDEGEE. This CDR3 has 15 residues. Between the trimmed V and J ends, which lost 2 bases and 2 bases, there was a span of 11 bases. This CDR3 reads CASSLGAWTGNTIYF. CDR3 DNA: TGTGCCAGCAGCTTAGGAGCGTGGACTGGAAACACCATATATTTT.